These 31 T cell receptor beta chains share one sample of origin, sequenced in a study of molecular identifiers for immune sequencing clone quantification. In TCRdb, the PCR reads were re-called with MiXCR into one record per CDR3 protein. Counted here are 60,000 to 65,000 distinct CDR3 sequences, around 19% occurring once; the ten biggest clones make up more than 1.4%. The sequencing sample was made of naive CD8+ T cells from blood, with Jurkat cell RNA spiked in. Subset: FACS-sorted CD8+CD4-CCR7+CD45RA+ naive T cells. These receptors all come from a human donor in good health. Some libraries in this study had Jurkat cell RNA spiked in.

Comments on this clonotype: This may arise from a read error, as a much more abundant clone is one base away. The genes are TRBV5-1 and TRBJ2-1; possible D gene TRBD2, 6 bases. Looked up from germline, CDR1 is SGHRS and CDR2 is YFSETQ. The CDR3 spans 17 residues. CDR3 amino acids: CASSLYAGYSTYNERFF. The CDR3 nucleotides are TGCGCCAGCAGCTTGTACGCGGGATATAGTACCTACAATGAGCGGTTCTTC.

On this clonotype itself: A much larger clone is a single base away; this may be a read error. The V and J genes are TRBV20-1 and TRBJ2-7; possibly TRBD2 for D (5 bases). Looked up from germline, CDR1 is DFQATT and CDR2 is SNEGSKA (reference sequence). This CDR3 spans 15 amino acids. CDR3 sequence (DNA): TGCAGTGCTAGAGACACGTTATCGGGGTTCTACGGGCAGTACTTC. This sequence encodes CSARDTLSGFYGQYF.

The sample holds many counts of this clonotype. In nucleotides, the CDR3 is TGTGCCAGTAGTGCGGACTATTTAGAGCAGTACTTC. Its protein product is CASSADYLEQYF. The genes are TRBV19 and TRBJ2-7, with D maybe TRBD2 (6 bases). The CDR3 has 12 amino acids. The ends were cut back, 5 bases at V and 7 bases at J, with 12 bases in the middle. CDR1 and CDR2 (germline): LNHDA, SQIVND (reference sequence).

This clonotype was recorded a few times. The V gene is TRBV7-9, the J gene TRBJ2-3; TRBD1 might be the D (5 bases). CDR3 length: 15 residues. Per the germline V gene, CDR1 is SEHNR and CDR2 is FQNEAQ (reference sequence). The V end lost 1 base, the J end lost 2 bases, and 10 bases lay between the germline ends. The DNA for the CDR3 is TGTGCCAGCAGCTTAGGTGCAGGGAACACAGATACGCAGTATTTT. Its protein is CASSLGAGNTDTQYF.

This clonotype was counted a few times. The V gene is TRBV4-1, the J gene TRBJ1-1, with 10 bases matching TRBD1. The CDR3 length is 14 residues. Trimming cost V 3 bases and J 4 bases; bases outside gene matches: 2. Germline V gene lookup returns CDR1 MGHRA and CDR2 YSYEKL. CDR3 loop: CASSQTGGGTEAFF. CDR3 nucleotide sequence: TGCGCCAGCAGCCAGACAGGGGGCGGCACTGAAGCTTTCTTT.

To note about this clonotype: Because it lacks the conserved phenylalanine or tryptophan at the end, this CDR3 is likely a read error. The DNA is omitted, as the CDR3 cannot be located on it reliably, and the CDR3 follows TCRdb's listing. The genes are TRBV20-1 and TRBJ1-1. Germline V lookup: CDR1 DFQATT, CDR2 SNEGSKA (reference sequence). Ends included, the CDR3 has 8 residues. CDR3 loop: CSARDLVV.

This clonotype has a count of ten or more. V and J are TRBV24-1 and TRBJ2-5, with a tentative D call TRBD2 (5 bases). CDR3 size: 14 residues. Germline-derived CDR1 and CDR2 are KGHDR and SFDVKD. Trimming shortened V by 5 bases and J by 7 bases, and 16 bases separated the two germline ends. The CDR3 nucleotides are TGTGCCACCAGTGCCAGCGGAGGCTGGTCGACCCAGTACTTC. It yields the protein CATSASGGWSTQYF.

This clonotype was observed a handful of times. The chain couples TRBV5-6 to TRBJ2-1; tentatively, D is TRBD1 or TRBD2 (6 bases each). The CDR3 runs 17 residues. Trimming took off 0 bases at V and 3 bases at J, with 16 bases between the two ends. The germline gives CDR1 SGHDT, CDR2 YYEEEE. CDR3 sequence: CASSLERWGAVYNEQFF. The CDR3 nucleotides read TGTGCCAGCAGCTTGGAGAGGTGGGGGGCCGTCTACAATGAGCAGTTCTTC.

This clonotype was recorded many times. V and J are TRBV24-1 and TRBJ2-3; TRBD2 agrees at 9 bases. Germline V gene sequence: CDR1 KGHDR, CDR2 SFDVKD. The CDR3 runs to 15 residues. The trim removed 10 bases at V and 7 bases at J, leaving 14 bases unmatched. DNA for the CDR3: TGTGCCACTACATCGGGTAGCGGGAGTCTATATACGCAGTATTTT. Translation gives CATTSGSGSLYTQYF.

The chain is built from TRBV7-8 and TRBJ2-4, with D perhaps being TRBD1 or TRBD2 (5 bases each). The germline V gene encodes CDR1 SGHVS and CDR2 FQNEAQ. The CDR3 has 14 residues. Trimming pared 1 base from V and 8 bases from J, leaving 12 bases between. CDR3 in amino acids: CASSLVGTGDIQYF. The DNA for the CDR3 is TGTGCCAGCAGCTTAGTGGGGACGGGCGACATTCAGTACTTC.

This clonotype was recorded once. A read error may be the cause here, since a much bigger clone is one base away. The chain recombines TRBV19 with TRBJ2-7, with D possibly being TRBD2 (6 bases). This CDR3 is built from 15 residues. V lost 1 base and J lost 4, with 14 bases in between. Germline assignment: CDR1 LNHDA and CDR2 SQIVND (reference sequence). In DNA form, the CDR3 reads TGTGCCAGTAGTATAGTCCCTACTAGCCGATACGAGCAGTACTTC. This sequence encodes CASSIVPTSRYEQYF.

The CDR3 DNA reads as TGTGCCAGCAGCTTGGCCCTGGGACTAGCGGGCCTAAGCTCCTACGTTCAGTACTTC. Encoded protein: CASSLALGLAGLSSYVQYF. The chain links TRBV7-2 to TRBJ2-7, with 12 bases identical to TRBD2. The CDR3 has 19 residues. V shed 3 bases and J 10 bases; nucleotides not matched to a gene: 22. The V gene's germline CDR1 is SGHTA and CDR2 FQGNSA.

This clonotype was recorded many times. The V gene is TRBV3-1, the J gene TRBJ2-1, with a tentative D call TRBD2 (5 bases). This CDR3 has 17 amino acids. V lost 0 bases, J lost 4 bases, and 16 bases lay in between. Germline V gene sequence: CDR1 LGHDT, CDR2 YNNKEL (reference sequence). This CDR3 reads CASSQDYADSIYNEQFF. Here the CDR3 DNA reads TGTGCCAGCAGCCAAGATTACGCGGACTCCATTTACAATGAGCAGTTCTTC.

On this clonotype: No conserved phenylalanine or tryptophan is present at the end of the CDR3, so a read error is the likely explanation. The chain has TRBV29-1 and TRBJ2-7, with D hard to call. This CDR3 region has 12 residues. The V gene lost 6 bases and the J gene lost 9 bases, with 18 bases spanning the gap. Looked up from germline, CDR1 is SQVTM and CDR2 is ANQGSEA. Here the CDR3 DNA reads TGCAGCGTCCCTGGGCCTAAGGGTGGGCAGTACCTC. This gives the protein CSVPGPKGGQYL.

The CDR3 coding sequence is TGTGCCAGCAGCCTACCCGGGGAGCTGTTTTTT. The encoded protein is CASSLPGELFF. This chain joins TRBV7-9 and TRBJ2-2; no reliable D call. The germline V and J ends were trimmed by 5 bases and 6 bases, with 4 bases remaining between them. The CDR3 runs to 11 residues. Germline values: CDR1 SEHNR, CDR2 FQNEAQ (reference sequence).

About this clonotype itself: Being one base from a much bigger clone, this may be a read error. The conserved phenylalanine or tryptophan normally closing the CDR3 is absent here, so this likely arose from a read error. This chain joins TRBV27 and TRBJ2-5; a weak D match, TRBD2 (6 bases). The V end was cut by 8 bases, the J end by 1 base, with 8 bases between. There are 12 residues in the CDR3. Germline V gene data show CDR1 as MNHEY and CDR2 as SMNVEV (reference sequence). In DNA, the CDR3 is TGTGCCAGCCGGGACTTCCAAGAGACCCAGTACCTC. Translating it yields CASRDFQETQYL.

At least ten counts were recorded for this clonotype. The rearrangement links TRBV19 to TRBJ1-1, with TRBD1 identical over 7 bases. This CDR3 is 14 amino acids long. Germline V gene sequence: CDR1 LNHDA, CDR2 SQIVND (reference sequence). V was clipped by 2 bases and J by 4 bases; unmatched bases: 4. The CDR3 DNA reads TGTGCCAGTAGTATACAGGGGGGGGGCACTGAAGCTTTCTTT. It translates to CASSIQGGGTEAFF.

This clonotype was counted many times. The chain links TRBV12-5 to TRBJ2-3; D remains unclear. The germline CDR1 and CDR2 sequences are LGHNT and FRNRAP. V was cut by 7 bases and J by 10 bases, with 15 bases left in between. The CDR3 loop spans 12 amino acids. The CDR3 nucleotides are TGTGCTAGTGACACAAAACCAACTCCGCAGTATTTT. Residues: CASDTKPTPQYF.

This clonotype appeared many times. The chain carries TRBV5-4 and TRBJ2-1, with D hard to call. This CDR3 is 12 amino acids long. Per germline, CDR1 SGHNT and CDR2 YYREEE (reference sequence). Trimming cost V 0 bases and J 7 bases, with 5 bases left between them. CDR3 amino acids: CASSLGPNEQFF. In nucleotides, the CDR3 is TGTGCCAGCAGCTTGGGACCAAATGAGCAGTTCTTC.

The V call is TRBV7-6, the J call TRBJ2-1; the match to TRBD2 covers 14 bases. CDR1 and CDR2 (germline): SGHVS, FNYEAQ. J gave up 7 bases and V 7 bases, and 15 bases lay outside the gene matches. The CDR3 is made up of 18 amino acids. The CDR3, as DNA: TGTGCCAGCACCCCCCGTTTGGGACTAGCGGGGGAGTTTAATGAGCAGTTCTTC. Translating it yields CASTPRLGLAGEFNEQFF.

The chain links TRBV19 to TRBJ2-1; D is perhaps TRBD1 or TRBD2 (5 bases each). Germline values: CDR1 LNHDA, CDR2 SQIVND (reference sequence). The V end was cut by 10 bases, the J end by 9 bases, with 19 bases between. This CDR3 contains 13 residues. The CDR3 sequence: CATLGVARGEQFF. The CDR3 nucleotides are TGTGCCACCTTGGGAGTAGCGAGGGGTGAGCAGTTCTTC.

There are many counts of this clonotype. The V call is TRBV6-2 or TRBV6-3, the J call TRBJ1-5; a possible D gene is TRBD1 (6 bases). CDR3 length equals 14 residues. V was trimmed by 10 bases and J by 4 bases, leaving 17 bases between them. Per germline, CDR1 MNHEY and CDR2 SVGEGT. This chain's CDR3 is CATSGADWNQPQHF. The CDR3 nucleotides are TGTGCCACGTCGGGGGCGGATTGGAATCAGCCCCAGCATTTT.

This clonotype was counted ten times or more. The chain employs TRBV2 and TRBJ2-5; D is uncertain. With 8 bases removed from V and 1 base from J, the gap between germline ends came to 20 bases. Germline values: CDR1 SNHLY, CDR2 FYNNEI. The CDR3 covers 16 residues. The CDR3 bases are TGTGCCAGCGGCCCAACGACAACACAAATCCAAGAGACCCAGTACTTC. Residues: CASGPTTTQIQETQYF.

Only one count was recorded for this clonotype. This chain links TRBV7-9 with TRBJ2-1; D ambiguous. The V and J ends lost 4 bases and 9 bases respectively, with 19 bases between them. The CDR3 has 15 residues. Germline lookup yields CDR1 SEHNR and CDR2 FQNEAQ (reference sequence). The CDR3 DNA sequence: TGTGCCAGCAGCTCCCCCGTTCCCCGAATTGGTGAGCAGTTCTTC. This codes for CASSSPVPRIGEQFF. Based on the CDR3 plus reference TRBV7-9 and TRBJ2-1, the full variable domain is DTGVSQNPRHKITKRGQNVTFRCDPISEHNRLYWYRQTLGQGPEFLTYFQNEAQLEKSRLLSDRFSAERPKGSFSTLEIQRTEQGDSAMYLCASSSPVPRIGEQFFGPGTRLTVL.

This clonotype turned up a few times. The chain uses TRBV20-1 and TRBJ2-7, with D perhaps matching TRBD1 (6 bases). Germline values: CDR1 DFQATT, CDR2 SNEGSKA (reference sequence). The CDR3 loop spans 13 amino acids. The germline V and J ends were trimmed by 6 bases and 0 bases, with 12 bases remaining between them. The CDR3 DNA reads TGCAGTGCAGTCAGGGGAGTCTCCTACGAGCAGTACTTC. Its translation: CSAVRGVSYEQYF.

This clonotype was counted many times. The chain joins TRBV2 to TRBJ2-7; no firm D call. The CDR3 has 15 amino acids. The germline V gene has CDR1 SNHLY and CDR2 FYNNEI. The V and J ends lost 0 bases and 7 bases respectively, with 16 bases between them. The CDR3, as DNA: TGTGCCAGCAGTGAAGCTAGTTCGGCGTCCTCGGAGCAGTACTTC. Amino acids: CASSEASSASSEQYF. The full variable domain, with the rest looked up from reference TRBV2 and TRBJ2-7, is EPEVTQTPSHQVTQMGQEVILRCVPISNHLYFYWYRQILGQKVEFLVSFYNNEISEKSEIFDDQFSVERPDGSNFTLKIRSTKLEDSAMYFCASSEASSASSEQYFGPGTRLTVT.

There are a few counts of this clonotype. The gene calls are TRBV5-1 and TRBJ2-1; tentative D call: TRBD2 (7 bases). Trimming took 0 bases from V and 4 from J, leaving 23 bases between them. CDR3 length equals 19 residues. Germline assignment: CDR1 SGHRS and CDR2 YFSETQ. The CDR3 DNA reads as TGCGCCAGCAGCTTGGGTTTAGCGGGCCAATTTCAGGGGTACAATGAGCAGTTCTTC. Translation: CASSLGLAGQFQGYNEQFF.

In regard to this clonotype: A much larger clone sits a single nucleotide away, making a read error possible. This chain joins TRBV7-3 and TRBJ2-1; 7 positions match TRBD2. The CDR3 consists of 15 residues. Germline values: CDR1 SGHTA, CDR2 FQGTGA. With V trimmed by 3 bases and J by 6 bases, 8 bases remained unmatched. CDR3 in amino acids: CASSFAGERGNEQFF. In DNA, the CDR3 is TGTGCCAGCAGCTTTGCCGGAGAGCGGGGCAATGAGCAGTTCTTC.

In this sample, this clonotype turned up many times. This chain joins TRBV20-1 and TRBJ2-7; 8 bases are shared with TRBD2. From germline, CDR1 is DFQATT and CDR2 SNEGSKA (reference sequence). With 2 bases clipped from V and 6 bases from J, the junction kept 15 bases outside the gene matches. The CDR3 sequence is 16 residues long. CDR3: CSARSLSSGRVSEQYF. CDR3 DNA sequence: TGCAGTGCTAGATCCCTATCGTCCGGGAGGGTAAGCGAGCAGTACTTC.

The table lists this clonotype with many counts. The V gene is TRBV19, the J gene TRBJ2-5; no firm D call. Germline CDR1 is LNHDA and CDR2 is SQIVND (reference sequence). The CDR3 extends over 14 amino acids. V lost 3 bases and J lost 5, with 13 bases in between. Here the CDR3 DNA reads TGTGCCAGTAGTATTATCCCTGCCTCGGAGACCCAGTACTTC. Its protein is CASSIIPASETQYF.

About this clonotype: The germline gene is not matched at one end of the junction; a read error may be the cause. The V and J genes are TRBV15 and TRBJ2-1; 11 bases match TRBD2. Germline V gene data show CDR1 as LNHNV and CDR2 as YYDKDF (reference sequence). The CDR3 sequence is 18 residues long. CDR3 DNA: TGTGCCACCAACAGAGATTTGGTCGGGACTAGCGGCCCCCCCGAGGAGTTCTTC. It codes for CATNRDLVGTSGPPEEFF. The full variable domain, rest sourced from reference TRBV15 and TRBJ2-1, is DAMVIQNPRYQVTQFGKPVTLSCSQTLNHNVMYWYQQKSSQAPKLLFHYYDKDFNNEADTPDNFQSRRPNTSFCFLDIRSPGLGDTAMYLCATNRDLVGTSGPPEEFFGPGTRLTVL.